The clone carrying this T cell receptor (beta chain) appeared a few times. This record belongs to a study of CD8 T cells in Susac syndrome. This CDR3 contains 15 residues. The V gene lost 2 bases and the J gene lost 5 bases, with 13 bases spanning the gap. Germline CDR1 reads SGHAT; CDR2 reads FQNNGV. An input of about 0.5 to 1 ug of RNA was subjected to reverse transcription using random hexamers. TCRdb analysed the immunoSEQ multiplex PCR reads with MiXCR anew, one entry per CDR3 protein. The sample shows about 180,000 distinct CDR3 sequences, 94% of them seen only once. The sample taken for sequencing was CD4+ T cells from PBMCs. The chain uses TRBV11-2 and TRBJ2-1, with D possibly TRBD1 on 6 matching bases. This TCR was recovered from a human donor with Susac syndrome. CDR3: CASSLWGRGNNEQFF. CDR3 sequence (DNA): TGTGCCAGCAGCTTATGGGGGCGTGGTAACAATGAGCAGTTCTTC.